This is a list of T cell receptor beta chains from one sample in a study of shared clonotypes between healthy human individuals. TCRdb's copy holds only in-frame clones and misses some; the assay was immunoSEQ multiplex PCR. The sample carries roughly 500,000 clones, 70% to 80% recorded once. The specimen was PBMCs. The receptors were sampled from a middle-aged woman in good health. Some clones in this sample may be carry-over from other donors' samples. The CDR3 runs from the conserved cysteine through the conserved F or W. The order of the fields is clone size, D gene, J gene, V gene, CDR3 DNA, CDR3 protein. A D gene is named only where the DNA matches it firmly. The listing skips clone size in some rows; elsewhere it reads once, few, many or a size class.

clone size: NA
D gene: TRBD2
J gene: TRBJ2-1
V gene: TRBV7-3
CDR3 DNA: TGTGCCAGCAGCTCCCTAGCGGGAGGGGCCTACAATGAGCAGTTCTTC
CDR3 protein: CASSSLAGGAYNEQFF

clone size: NA
D gene: TRBD2
J gene: TRBJ2-3
V gene: TRBV18
CDR3 DNA: TGTGCCAGCTCACGTCCTAGCGGTAGCACAGATACGCAGTATTTT
CDR3 protein: CASSRPSGSTDTQYF

clone size: NA
D gene: TRBD2
J gene: TRBJ2-3
V gene: TRBV4-3
CDR3 DNA: TGCGCCAGCAGCCAAATTGGGGACCTAGCGGCAATGGGAGATACGCAGTATTTT
CDR3 protein: CASSQIGDLAAMGDTQYF

clone size: few
D gene: NA
J gene: TRBJ1-1
V gene: TRBV6-4
CDR3 DNA: TGTGCCAGCAGTGAGTCGGAAAACACTGAAGCTTTCTTT
CDR3 protein: CASSESENTEAFF

clone size: NA
D gene: NA
J gene: TRBJ2-2
V gene: TRBV7-2
CDR3 DNA: TGTGCCAGCAGCACGGACAGCGCCACCGGGGAGCTGTTTTTT
CDR3 protein: CASSTDSATGELFF

clone size: few
D gene: TRBD2
J gene: TRBJ2-7
V gene: TRBV28
CDR3 DNA: TGTGCCAGCATTGCCGCCGGGACTACTCGTTACGAGCAGTACTTC
CDR3 protein: CASIAAGTTRYEQYF

clone size: NA
D gene: TRBD2
J gene: TRBJ2-2
V gene: TRBV4-3
CDR3 DNA: TGCGCCAGCAGCCAAGATCGGGTTAGCGGGATCACCGGGGAGCTGTTTTTT
CDR3 protein: CASSQDRVSGITGELFF

clone size: NA
D gene: TRBD1
J gene: TRBJ2-1
V gene: TRBV9
CDR3 DNA: TGTGCCAGCAGCGTAGCTCAGCAGGGGGCGCCGAATGAGCAGTTCTTC
CDR3 protein: CASSVAQQGAPNEQFF

clone size: NA
D gene: TRBD2
J gene: TRBJ2-3
V gene: TRBV5-1
CDR3 DNA: TGCGCCAGCAGCTTGGTCTCTAGCGGAGATGGCACAGATACGCAGTATTTT
CDR3 protein: CASSLVSSGDGTDTQYF

clone size: NA
D gene: TRBD2
J gene: TRBJ2-1
V gene: TRBV5-3
CDR3 DNA: TGTGCCAGAAGCTTGGGGCGACTAGCGGGGACCTACAATGAGCAGTTCTTC
CDR3 protein: CARSLGRLAGTYNEQFF

clone size: NA
D gene: TRBD1
J gene: TRBJ2-7
V gene: TRBV30
CDR3 DNA: TGTGTGGGACAGAAAGCCTACGAGCAGTACTTC
CDR3 protein: CVGQKAYEQYF

clone size: NA
D gene: NA
J gene: TRBJ2-1
V gene: TRBV27
CDR3 DNA: TGTGCCAGCAGTCCGGGACCTAACAATGAGCAGTTCTTC
CDR3 protein: CASSPGPNNEQFF

clone size: NA
D gene: NA
J gene: TRBJ2-1
V gene: TRBV4-2
CDR3 DNA: TGTGCCAGCAGCCAAGTCAGGGAACGCAATGAGCAGTTCTTC
CDR3 protein: CASSQVRERNEQFF

clone size: NA
D gene: TRBD2
J gene: TRBJ2-7
V gene: TRBV4-1
CDR3 DNA: TGCGCCAGCAGCCAAGTACCCGGGACTAGATCCTACGAGCAGTACTTC
CDR3 protein: CASSQVPGTRSYEQYF

clone size: few
D gene: NA
J gene: TRBJ1-5
V gene: TRBV6-6
CDR3 DNA: TGTGCCAGCAGTTACAAGGGTAGCAATCAGCCCCAGCATTTT
CDR3 protein: CASSYKGSNQPQHF

clone size: few
D gene: NA
J gene: TRBJ1-4
V gene: TRBV11-3
CDR3 DNA: TGTGCCAGCAGCTTATCGAAGGGTGAAAAACTGTTTTTT
CDR3 protein: CASSLSKGEKLFF

clone size: NA
D gene: NA
J gene: TRBJ1-6
V gene: TRBV10-1
CDR3 DNA: TGCGCCAGCAGTGGGCAAGGAGGCGCTTCACCCCTCCACTTT
CDR3 protein: CASSGQGGASPLHF

clone size: NA
D gene: NA
J gene: TRBJ1-5
V gene: TRBV7-9
CDR3 DNA: TGTGCCAGCAGCCCCGACGGCAATCAGCCCCAGCATTTT
CDR3 protein: CASSPDGNQPQHF

clone size: NA
D gene: NA
J gene: TRBJ2-5
V gene: TRBV28
CDR3 DNA: TGTGCCAGCAGTTTAAGGGGATCGGAGACCCAGTACTTC
CDR3 protein: CASSLRGSETQYF

clone size: few
D gene: NA
J gene: TRBJ2-2
V gene: TRBV5-1
CDR3 DNA: TGCGCCAGCAGCTTGTTTGTCCAGGGTGCGAACACCGGGGAGCTGTTTTTT
CDR3 protein: CASSLFVQGANTGELFF

clone size: NA
D gene: NA
J gene: TRBJ2-1
V gene: TRBV7-6
CDR3 DNA: TGTGCCAGCAGCCTAGTTACAGCCGGTGAGCAGTTCTTC
CDR3 protein: CASSLVTAGEQFF

clone size: NA
D gene: NA
J gene: TRBJ2-7
V gene: TRBV20-1
CDR3 DNA: TGCAGTGTCCTCTCACCCTACGAGCAGTACTTC
CDR3 protein: CSVLSPYEQYF

clone size: NA
D gene: NA
J gene: TRBJ2-7
V gene: TRBV11-2
CDR3 DNA: TGTGCCAGCAGCTCCAGGGATGGGGGGATGACTTGGGAGCAGTACTTC
CDR3 protein: CASSSRDGGMTWEQYF

clone size: NA
D gene: NA
J gene: TRBJ1-1
V gene: TRBV19
CDR3 DNA: TGTGCCAGTACCCTCTTTTACAGGGCGGACACTGAAGCTTTCTTT
CDR3 protein: CASTLFYRADTEAFF

clone size: NA
D gene: NA
J gene: TRBJ1-3
V gene: TRBV9
CDR3 DNA: TGTGCCAGCAGCGTGGGCGACCACAGTATATATTTT
CDR3 protein: CASSVGDHSIYF

clone size: NA
D gene: TRBD2
J gene: TRBJ2-7
V gene: TRBV5-1
CDR3 DNA: TGCGCCAGCAGCTTGGGCACTAGCGCACTCTACGAGCAGTACTTC
CDR3 protein: CASSLGTSALYEQYF

clone size: NA
D gene: NA
J gene: TRBJ2-1
V gene: TRBV19
CDR3 DNA: TGTGCCAGTAGTATAGATCTTTCGAGAAATGAGCAGTTCTTC
CDR3 protein: CASSIDLSRNEQFF

clone size: NA
D gene: NA
J gene: TRBJ1-2
V gene: TRBV28
CDR3 DNA: TGTGCCAGCAGCCCTCCTTACCCCTATGGCTACACCTTC
CDR3 protein: CASSPPYPYGYTF

clone size: NA
D gene: NA
J gene: TRBJ2-7
V gene: TRBV2
CDR3 DNA: TGTGCCAGCAGTGCAGATCGCTCCTACGAGCAGTACTTC
CDR3 protein: CASSADRSYEQYF

clone size: NA
D gene: NA
J gene: TRBJ2-7
V gene: TRBV5-5
CDR3 DNA: TGTGCCAGCAGCGAAGACGGCTACGAGCAGTACTTC
CDR3 protein: CASSEDGYEQYF